Listed here is a single TCR beta chain. As yet, its antigen is unknown. Reverse transcribed after extraction, RNA yielded cDNA as the sequencing template. Produced via immunoSEQ multiplex PCR; TCRdb's table is partial and in-frame only. The sample carries about 100,000 clones, approximately 61% recorded once. Both peripheral blood and punch biopsies of lesional scalp skin were obtained from patients who had alopecia areata. PBMCs provided sorted CD4+ and CD8+ T cells. This sample was taken from a study of CD8+ T cells in alopecia areata. Findings of the study overall: An increase in clonality over normal scalp was evident in lesional scalp, especially alopecia totalis/universalis. Sequences from scalp samples also cover resident alphabeta T cells of normal skin.

The CDR3 consists of 15 residues. CDR1 and CDR2 from the germline V gene are SGDLS and YYNGEE. V shed 3 bases, J shed 0 bases, and the junction held 3 bases outside the gene matches. The sample was NKG2D-low CD8+ T cells sorted from blood. V and J are TRBV9 and TRBJ2-3; 8 nucleotides match TRBD1. The TCR comes from a human donor with alopecia areata. Here the CDR3 DNA reads TGTGCCAGCAGCGAGACAGGGGTTAGCACAGATACGCAGTATTTT. The encoded protein is CASSETGVSTDTQYF.